Listed below are T cell receptor beta chains from one sample, sequenced in a study of beta chain features in type 1 diabetes. Assay used: immunoSEQ multiplex PCR; TCRdb lists only in-frame clones, some missing. The sample lists around 130,000 clones, 9% occurring once. The sequencing input was central memory CD4+ T cells from blood. The receptors were sampled from a man aged 25 to 40 with type 1 diabetes. CDR3s include the opening cysteine and the closing phenylalanine or tryptophan. A D gene is named only where the DNA matches it firmly. Rows may omit the clone size; those that give it use once, few, many or a size class.

clone size: many
D gene: NA
J gene: TRBJ1-1
V gene: TRBV4-3
CDR3 DNA: TGCGCCAGCAGCCAAGATCCCGGGGACACTGAAGCTTTCTTT
CDR3 protein: CASSQDPGDTEAFF

clone size: NA
D gene: TRBD2
J gene: TRBJ2-3
V gene: TRBV11-3
CDR3 DNA: TGTGCCAGCAGCCGTCGGGGGGGGCACACAGATACGCAGTATTTT
CDR3 protein: CASSRRGGHTDTQYF

clone size: NA
D gene: NA
J gene: TRBJ2-1
V gene: TRBV5-1
CDR3 DNA: TGCGCCAGCAGCTTGGAACAGCACAATGAGCAGTTCTTC
CDR3 protein: CASSLEQHNEQFF

clone size: few
D gene: NA
J gene: TRBJ2-1
V gene: TRBV19
CDR3 DNA: TGTGCCAGTAGTATAGGTCCAGGAACCTACAATGAGCAGTTCTTC
CDR3 protein: CASSIGPGTYNEQFF

clone size: NA
D gene: NA
J gene: TRBJ2-1
V gene: TRBV5-1
CDR3 DNA: TGCGCCAGCAGCCCCCAGGCTATGGGCAATGAGCAGTTCTTC
CDR3 protein: CASSPQAMGNEQFF

clone size: few
D gene: NA
J gene: TRBJ2-2
V gene: TRBV28
CDR3 DNA: TGTGCCAGCAGTCTCAGGGGGGTCACCGGGGAGCTGTTTTTT
CDR3 protein: CASSLRGVTGELFF

clone size: NA
D gene: NA
J gene: TRBJ1-1
V gene: TRBV15
CDR3 DNA: TGTGCCACCAGCAGAGATCCCCAGGTGACTTTCTTT
CDR3 protein: CATSRDPQVTFF

clone size: few
D gene: NA
J gene: TRBJ2-7
V gene: TRBV2
CDR3 DNA: TGTGCCAGCAGGCTCGATAGCTACGAGCAGTACTTC
CDR3 protein: CASRLDSYEQYF

clone size: NA
D gene: NA
J gene: TRBJ1-4
V gene: TRBV30
CDR3 DNA: TGTGCCTGGAGTGTACGGGAGGAAAAACTGTTTTTT
CDR3 protein: CAWSVREEKLFF

clone size: NA
D gene: NA
J gene: TRBJ1-2
V gene: TRBV28
CDR3 DNA: TGTGCCAGCCAGAGGTACGGCTACACCTTC
CDR3 protein: CASQRYGYTF

clone size: few
D gene: NA
J gene: TRBJ1-4
V gene: TRBV2
CDR3 DNA: TGTGCCAGCAGCCCTCGGGAGGCCAGCGGGAGTGAAAAACTGTTTTTT
CDR3 protein: CASSPREASGSEKLFF

clone size: NA
D gene: NA
J gene: TRBJ2-2
V gene: TRBV4-2
CDR3 DNA: TGTGCCAGCAGCCTCCGGGACACAAACACCGGGGAGCTGTTTTTT
CDR3 protein: CASSLRDTNTGELFF

clone size: few
D gene: NA
J gene: TRBJ2-5
V gene: TRBV15
CDR3 DNA: TGTGCCACCAGCTCAGGGGCCGAGACCCAGTACTTC
CDR3 protein: CATSSGAETQYF

clone size: many
D gene: NA
J gene: TRBJ1-2
V gene: TRBV29-1
CDR3 DNA: TGCAGCGTTGTGGGAGATAACCCCACTGGCTACACCTTC
CDR3 protein: CSVVGDNPTGYTF

clone size: NA
D gene: TRBD1
J gene: TRBJ1-2
V gene: TRBV18
CDR3 DNA: TGTGCCAGCTCACCCCGGGACAGGGGGCGCGAAGGAGACACCTTC
CDR3 protein: CASSPRDRGREGDTF

clone size: NA
D gene: NA
J gene: TRBJ2-4
V gene: TRBV6-6
CDR3 DNA: TGTGCCAGCAGTTACTCGAGGCTAGGTTTCTACTTC
CDR3 protein: CASSYSRLGFYF

clone size: NA
D gene: NA
J gene: TRBJ2-3
V gene: TRBV10-3
CDR3 DNA: TGTGCCATCAGGAGTAGCACAGATACGCAGTATTTT
CDR3 protein: CAIRSSTDTQYF

clone size: few
D gene: NA
J gene: TRBJ1-5
V gene: TRBV2
CDR3 DNA: TGTGCCAGCAGCGAAAGGGGGATTCAGCCCCAGCATTTT
CDR3 protein: CASSERGIQPQHF

clone size: many
D gene: NA
J gene: TRBJ2-7
V gene: TRBV28
CDR3 DNA: TGTGCCAGCCGGACAGAGGGACGCTACGAGCAGTACTTC
CDR3 protein: CASRTEGRYEQYF

clone size: few
D gene: TRBD1
J gene: TRBJ1-5
V gene: TRBV6-1
CDR3 DNA: TGTGCCAGCAGTGACCGGGACAGGGGGCTCAAGCAGCCCCAGCATTTT
CDR3 protein: CASSDRDRGLKQPQHF

clone size: NA
D gene: TRBD2
J gene: TRBJ2-1
V gene: TRBV6-6
CDR3 DNA: TGTGCCAGCAGTGTCCAGCGGGGGGGCCATGAGCAGTTCTTC
CDR3 protein: CASSVQRGGHEQFF

clone size: NA
D gene: NA
J gene: TRBJ1-2
V gene: TRBV10-3
CDR3 DNA: TGTGCCATCATGTCAACCGGGGGAGACTATGGCTACACCTTC
CDR3 protein: CAIMSTGGDYGYTF

clone size: few
D gene: NA
J gene: TRBJ2-1
V gene: TRBV19
CDR3 DNA: TGTGCCAGTAGCCCACAGGGCTATGAGCAGTTCTTC
CDR3 protein: CASSPQGYEQFF

clone size: few
D gene: TRBD1
J gene: TRBJ2-1
V gene: TRBV7-7
CDR3 DNA: TGTGCTAGCAGCTTCGACAGGGACAATGAGCAGTTCTTC
CDR3 protein: CASSFDRDNEQFF

clone size: NA
D gene: TRBD2
J gene: TRBJ2-3
V gene: TRBV7-3
CDR3 DNA: TGTGCCAGCAGTCGGGGGGGGACAGATACGCAGTATTTT
CDR3 protein: CASSRGGTDTQYF

clone size: NA
D gene: TRBD2
J gene: TRBJ2-1
V gene: TRBV6-6
CDR3 DNA: TGTGCCAGCAGTTACACTGGGCCTAGCGGGGGAGGTGAGCAGTTCTTC
CDR3 protein: CASSYTGPSGGGEQFF

clone size: few
D gene: NA
J gene: TRBJ1-6
V gene: TRBV19
CDR3 DNA: TGTGCCAGTAGTATAGTACGGTCGAATTCACCCCTCCACTTT
CDR3 protein: CASSIVRSNSPLHF

clone size: few
D gene: NA
J gene: TRBJ2-1
V gene: TRBV9
CDR3 DNA: TGTGCCAGCAGCGTAGAGGGGGGGACCTACAATGAGCAGTTCTTC
CDR3 protein: CASSVEGGTYNEQFF

clone size: NA
D gene: TRBD2
J gene: TRBJ2-2
V gene: TRBV9
CDR3 DNA: TGTGCCAGCAGCGTAAGCGGGGGGCCGTCGACCGGGGAGCTGTTTTTT
CDR3 protein: CASSVSGGPSTGELFF

clone size: few
D gene: TRBD1
J gene: TRBJ2-7
V gene: TRBV6-5
CDR3 DNA: TGTGCCAGCAGTTACGCCGGGACAGGGGGCTACGAGCAGTACTTC
CDR3 protein: CASSYAGTGGYEQYF

clone size: NA
D gene: NA
J gene: TRBJ1-1
V gene: TRBV4-2
CDR3 DNA: TGTGCCAGCAGCACCCGACGGACTGGGAGGAACACTGAAGCTTTCTTT
CDR3 protein: CASSTRRTGRNTEAFF

clone size: NA
D gene: NA
J gene: TRBJ1-5
V gene: TRBV2
CDR3 DNA: TGTGCCAGCAGTGAAGGCTACAGGGGCAATCAGCCCCAGCATTTT
CDR3 protein: CASSEGYRGNQPQHF

clone size: NA
D gene: NA
J gene: TRBJ1-3
V gene: TRBV28
CDR3 DNA: TGTGCCAGCACCGGGGGGCCTGGAAACACCATATATTTT
CDR3 protein: CASTGGPGNTIYF

clone size: few
D gene: NA
J gene: TRBJ1-5
V gene: TRBV4-2
CDR3 DNA: TGTGCCAGCAGCCAGAGGATGCATAGCAATCAGCCCCAGCATTTT
CDR3 protein: CASSQRMHSNQPQHF

clone size: NA
D gene: TRBD2
J gene: TRBJ2-3
V gene: TRBV5-5
CDR3 DNA: TGTGCCAGCAGCCAGAGCGTTAGCGGGGCGAGCACAGATACGCAGTATTTT
CDR3 protein: CASSQSVSGASTDTQYF

clone size: NA
D gene: NA
J gene: TRBJ1-2
V gene: TRBV25-1
CDR3 DNA: TGTGCCAGCTCCAGGGAAGACTATGGCTACACCTTC
CDR3 protein: CASSREDYGYTF

clone size: few
D gene: TRBD2
J gene: TRBJ2-7
V gene: TRBV28
CDR3 DNA: TGTGCCAGCGGCTCGCTAGCGGGGATAAACGAGCAGTACTTC
CDR3 protein: CASGSLAGINEQYF

clone size: NA
D gene: NA
J gene: TRBJ1-2
V gene: TRBV5-4
CDR3 DNA: TGTGCCAGCAGCTTGGACGTCAGTACAGCTTCTGGCTACACCTTC
CDR3 protein: CASSLDVSTASGYTF

clone size: NA
D gene: NA
J gene: TRBJ2-7
V gene: TRBV14
CDR3 DNA: TGTGCCAGCAGCCAAGGGATAAGCGGAGCCGGGAGCTCCTACGAGCAGTACTTC
CDR3 protein: CASSQGISGAGSSYEQYF

clone size: few
D gene: NA
J gene: TRBJ2-2
V gene: TRBV5-1
CDR3 DNA: TGCGCCAGCAGCCCCAAGGTCGGGGGGAACACCGGGGAGCTGTTTTTT
CDR3 protein: CASSPKVGGNTGELFF

clone size: NA
D gene: TRBD1
J gene: TRBJ2-1
V gene: TRBV7-9
CDR3 DNA: TGTGCCAGCAGCCCTGCCGGGACAGAAAACAATGAGCAGTTCTTC
CDR3 protein: CASSPAGTENNEQFF

clone size: few
D gene: NA
J gene: TRBJ1-1
V gene: TRBV4-1
CDR3 DNA: TGCGCCAGCAGCCCGCAGGAGAACACTGAAGCTTTCTTT
CDR3 protein: CASSPQENTEAFF

clone size: NA
D gene: NA
J gene: TRBJ1-1
V gene: TRBV7-3
CDR3 DNA: TGTGCCAGCAGCTTAACGTCCGACACGAACACTGAAGCTTTCTTT
CDR3 protein: CASSLTSDTNTEAFF

clone size: NA
D gene: NA
J gene: TRBJ1-4
V gene: TRBV19
CDR3 DNA: TGTGCCAGTAGTAGGCGGGGGCCGGAGGAAAAACTGTTTTTT
CDR3 protein: CASSRRGPEEKLFF

clone size: NA
D gene: TRBD1
J gene: TRBJ2-4
V gene: TRBV19
CDR3 DNA: TGTGCCAGTAGTATCGTGGACAGGGGAAACATTCAGTACTTC
CDR3 protein: CASSIVDRGNIQYF

clone size: few
D gene: NA
J gene: TRBJ1-1
V gene: TRBV2
CDR3 DNA: TGTGCCAGCAGCCAGGACTTGACAGGGAACACTGAAGCTTTCTTT
CDR3 protein: CASSQDLTGNTEAFF

clone size: few
D gene: TRBD1
J gene: TRBJ1-5
V gene: TRBV6-5
CDR3 DNA: TGTGCCAGCGGAAGGGACAGGGCACAGCCCCAGCATTTT
CDR3 protein: CASGRDRAQPQHF

clone size: few
D gene: NA
J gene: TRBJ1-2
V gene: TRBV15
CDR3 DNA: TGTGCCACCTCTCACGGGCGGGGGTATGGCTACACCTTC
CDR3 protein: CATSHGRGYGYTF

clone size: few
D gene: NA
J gene: TRBJ2-3
V gene: TRBV7-2
CDR3 DNA: TGTGCCAGCAGCTTACCAGAGATACCCCGGAGGTATTTT
CDR3 protein: CASSLPEIPRRYF

clone size: few
D gene: TRBD2
J gene: TRBJ2-7
V gene: TRBV4-1
CDR3 DNA: TGCGCCAGCAGCCAATTGGGAGGGGCCCTCTACGAGCAGTACTTC
CDR3 protein: CASSQLGGALYEQYF